This T cell receptor beta chain derives from a study of blood T cell repertoires in COVID-19. From germline, CDR1 is PRHDT and CDR2 FYEKMQ (reference sequence). Deletions cut 5 bases from V and 2 bases from J, with 18 bases between. The CDR3 sequence is 16 residues long. Profiled with immunoSEQ multiplex PCR; TCRdb holds only in-frame clones, not every one. The sample includes fewer than 350,000 clones, approximately 91% of them seen just once. Recruitment covered over 20 US areas and drew participants whose ages spanned roughly 18 to 90 years. Cohort allocation depended upon clinical history that participants reported.

The rearrangement uses TRBV13 and TRBJ2-5; D is perhaps TRBD1 (5 bases). The sample consisted of PBMCs or T cells enriched from blood (not recorded which). The TCR sequence derives from a woman aged 40 to 50 with acute COVID-19. The CDR3 spells CASSPTDSQGQETQYF. The CDR3 bases are TGTGCCAGCAGCCCCACAGACAGCCAGGGACAAGAGACCCAGTACTTC.